The entry below gives a single T cell receptor beta chain sequence along with its context. Its antigen remains unknown. These data originate in a study of CD8+CD57+ T cells in acquired aplastic anemia. Overall study context: About 3 ug was the average amount of DNA from sorted CD4+ and CD8+ cells.

Whoever was chosen for sequencing had shown CD8+CD57+ cell expansion by flow cytometry. Everyone among the patients had severe acquired aplastic anemia. Therapy had not been given to patients before blood sampling. Findings and limits, study-wide: Patients and controls were found to share twenty-nine CD8+ CDR3 sequences.

TCR beta VDJ and CDR3 profiling used genomic DNA as template. TCRdb used MiXCR to reprocess the reads, holding one entry per CDR3 protein. Here the sample spans approximately 300,000 distinct CDR3 sequences, approximately 60% being singletons. The length of the CDR3 is 15 residues. Germline values: CDR1 MRHNA, CDR2 SNTAGT. V was pared by 5 bases and J by 6 bases, with 10 bases of the junction left unmatched. The specimen sequenced was sorted CD4+, CD8+, or CD8+CD57+ T cells (not recorded which) from PBMCs. The chain links TRBV6-4 to TRBJ1-2, with 9 positions matching TRBD1. This receptor was identified in a human donor with aplastic anemia. The CDR3 region is CASSYQGTGTHGYTF. The CDR3 DNA follows: TGTGCCAGCAGTTACCAGGGGACAGGGACCCATGGCTACACCTTC.